The T cell receptor (beta chain) under discussion was sequenced for a study of T cells in Graves' hyperthyroidism and ophthalmopathy. The CDR3 length is 14 residues. Germline V gene lookup returns CDR1 SGHTA and CDR2 FQGNSA. V was pared by 0 bases and J by 2 bases, with 8 bases between. Authors of the study amplified TCR beta CDR3 regions from RNA transcripts. First-round RT-PCR with HTBI primers amplified the TCR CDR3 region. TCRdb independently ran MiXCR on the multiplex PCR reads; one entry per CDR3 protein. The table records some 620,000 distinct CDR3 sequences, under 20% of them present only once. The table lists this clonotype with many counts.

The V call is TRBV7-2, the J call TRBJ2-7; D gene ambiguous. The TCR was taken from a woman in her thirties with Graves' hyperthyroidism. Sequencing used blood. The CDR3 protein is CASSLAQNTYEQYF. CDR3 DNA: TGTGCCAGCAGCTTAGCACAAAATACCTACGAGCAGTACTTC.